This TCR beta chain was captured by sequencing in a study of OX40 agonist ivuxolimab in advanced cancers. Background for the entire study: The costimulatory receptor OX40 (CD134) was targeted by ivuxolimab, a fully human IgG2 agonistic monoclonal antibody. Intravenous ivuxolimab was administered to patients every 2 weeks at six dose levels: 0.01, 0.1, 0.3, 1.5, 3 and 10 mg/kg. Of the roughly 50 dose-escalation patients, hepatocellular carcinoma was present in approximately 20, melanoma in around 15, renal cell carcinoma in 9 and head and neck cancer in 9. In the dose-escalation cohort, 82.7% of patients were male, and the mean age was around 60 years, with a range of about 23 to 90. Prior anti-PD-1, anti-PD-L1 or anti-CTLA-4 therapy was permitted, and approximately 40% of dose-escalation patients had received checkpoint inhibitors. Three dose-escalation patients achieved partial responses, one with hepatocellular carcinoma and two with cutaneous melanoma. The purpose of peripheral TCRbeta sequencing was to test whether ivuxolimab changed TCR sequence diversity and led to clonal T-cell expansion. The paper covers the monotherapy dose-escalation part of the phase I ivuxolimab trial, which included N ≈ 50 patients. The investigation overall reported the following: At doses of 0.1 to 3.0 mg/kg, clonal expansion of both CD4+ and CD8+ T cells in blood was seen between baseline and week 6. The antigen specificity of the clonally expanded peripheral T cells was not determined. In partial responders in the 0.1-3.0 mg/kg groups, normalized peripheral clonal expansion was found to be among the lowest, especially among CD8+ T cells. Low levels of normalized T-cell clonal expansion were also seen in some nonresponding patients. After ivuxolimab, expanded clones were on average more numerous among CD8+ T cells than among CD4+ T cells.

Counted from cysteine to phenylalanine, this CDR3 has 16 amino acids. CDR3 DNA is the only sequence kept; it has 48 bases, read in frame from the first base. Looking up the germline V gene yields CDR1 SNHLY and CDR2 FYNNEI. V sheds 4 bases and J sheds 0 bases, leaving 16 bases between their ends. The trial excluded patients who had a history of autoimmune disease or were on systemic immunosuppression. In every dose cohort, peripheral blood was drawn for TCR sequencing at baseline, cycle 4 day 1, and cycle 7 day 1. The samples were taken from a phase I, first-in-human, multicenter, open-label dose-escalation trial of ivuxolimab. Adults with locally advanced or metastatic head and neck squamous cell, hepatocellular, melanoma or renal cell carcinoma were enrolled in the trial. Before TCR sequencing, CD4+ T cells and CD8+ T cells were sorted from peripheral blood as separate populations. About this clone: Its antigen has not been determined. No base-level quality is on record; no much larger clone is a single base apart.

To sequence the TCRbeta CDR3 region, genomic DNA was isolated from the sorted cells. The immunoSEQ Assay was used to sequence the TCRbeta CDR3 regions. What TCRdb holds here is the immuneACCESS table cut down to in-frame rearrangements. Part of the clones is not present; checked against another copy, under half of the missing clones reflect an unresolved V gene, and the others are unexplained. This sample gives around 80,000 clones in total; nearly 90% of them show up just once. The top ten constitute roughly 0.7% of the sample. The sample consisted of CD4+ or CD8+ T cells sorted from blood, taken in a trial of the OX40 agonist ivuxolimab. The chain is assembled from TRBV2 and TRBJ2-7, with the D gene call left open. This receptor was taken from an adult with an advanced solid tumor such as melanoma, head and neck, liver or kidney cancer. The sequence in DNA is TGTGCCAGCAGTGTCTCCGATCTACGAAGCTCCTACGAGCAGTACTTC. Protein translation: CASSVSDLRSSYEQYF.